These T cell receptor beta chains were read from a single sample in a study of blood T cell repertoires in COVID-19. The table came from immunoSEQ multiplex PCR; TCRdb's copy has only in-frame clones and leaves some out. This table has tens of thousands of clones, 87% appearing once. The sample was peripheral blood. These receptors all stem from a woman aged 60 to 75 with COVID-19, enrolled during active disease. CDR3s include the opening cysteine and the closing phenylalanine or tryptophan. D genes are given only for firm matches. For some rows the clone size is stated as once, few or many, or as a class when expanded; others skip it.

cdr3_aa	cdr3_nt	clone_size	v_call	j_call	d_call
CASSPNPRPANYGYTF	TGTGCCAGCAGTCCCAACCCTAGACCTGCTAACTATGGCTACACCTTC	NA	TRBV27	TRBJ1-2	NA
CASTLLQTGNTEAFF	TGTGCCAGCACCCTATTACAGACAGGGAACACTGAAGCTTTCTTT	NA	TRBV6-5	TRBJ1-1	NA
CATSSRTGVNTEAFF	TGTGCCACCAGCAGTAGAACAGGGGTGAACACTGAAGCTTTCTTT	NA	TRBV15	TRBJ1-1	TRBD1
CASRIQRGQGPYEQYF	TGTGCCAGCAGGATCCAACGGGGACAGGGACCCTACGAGCAGTACTTC	NA	TRBV27	TRBJ2-7	TRBD1
CSVTSGTGYGYTF	TGCAGCGTAACTTCGGGGACAGGGTATGGCTACACCTTC	NA	TRBV29-1	TRBJ1-2	TRBD1
CASSLPPDRGQPNTEAFF	TGTGCCAGCAGCTTACCACCCGACCGGGGACAGCCGAACACTGAAGCTTTCTTT	NA	TRBV11-3	TRBJ1-1	TRBD1
CASCLRSGINEQFF	TGTGCCAGCTGCTTGAGGAGCGGGATCAATGAGCAGTTCTTC	NA	TRBV2	TRBJ2-1	TRBD2
CASRLAGSTYEQYF	TGTGCCAGCAGACTAGCGGGTTCGACCTACGAGCAGTACTTC	NA	TRBV2	TRBJ2-7	TRBD2
CASSLGTGGRYTF	TGTGCCAGCAGTCTGGGGACAGGGGGTCGCTACACCTTC	NA	TRBV12-3/TRBV12-4	TRBJ1-2	TRBD1
CASSHGPGPAGGEQYF	TGCGCCAGCAGCCATGGGCCGGGCCCAGCAGGAGGCGAGCAGTACTTC	NA	TRBV4-1	TRBJ2-7	NA
CATSDPYSGQFF	TGTGCCACCAGTGACCCTTATTCAGGGCAGTTCTTC	NA	TRBV24-1	TRBJ2-1	NA
CASRTTGGQPQHF	TGTGCCAGCAGAACCACAGGGGGTCAGCCCCAGCATTTT	NA	TRBV6-5	TRBJ1-5	TRBD1
CASSSGLAGGPGNNEQFF	TGCGCCAGCAGCTCAGGACTAGCGGGAGGGCCTGGGAACAATGAGCAGTTCTTC	once	TRBV5-1	TRBJ2-1	TRBD2
CASSRQGGNSPLHF	TGCGCCAGCAGTAGACAGGGTGGAAATTCACCCCTCCACTTT	NA	TRBV10-2	TRBJ1-6	TRBD1
CASSLVSLDPLFF	TGTGCCAGCAGCTTAGTATCCCTAGACCCTCTGTTCTTC	NA	TRBV11-2	TRBJ2-1	NA
CASSTGLAGGQETQYF	TGTGCCAGTAGTACCGGACTAGCGGGAGGTCAAGAGACCCAGTACTTC	once	TRBV19	TRBJ2-5	TRBD2
CASVSWNSGNTIYF	TGTGCCAGCGTTAGCTGGAACTCTGGAAACACCATATATTTT	NA	TRBV6-5	TRBJ1-3	NA
CASSFRQGYGNTIYF	TGTGCCAGCAGCTTCAGACAGGGGTACGGAAACACCATATATTTT	NA	TRBV9	TRBJ1-3	TRBD1
CATSRDLAGASITDTQYF	TGTGCCACCAGCAGAGATTTAGCCGGCGCGAGTATCACAGATACGCAGTATTTT	NA	TRBV15	TRBJ2-3	NA
CASSETSAQGAFASNQPQHF	TGCGCCAGCAGTGAGACGTCTGCGCAGGGGGCCTTTGCTAGCAATCAGCCCCAGCATTTT	NA	TRBV10-2	TRBJ1-5	TRBD1
CASSVIVPGPGLDNEQFF	TGTGCCAGCAGTGTAATCGTTCCAGGGCCGGGACTTGACAATGAGCAGTTCTTC	NA	TRBV2	TRBJ2-1	NA
CAWMGGFNSPLHF	TGTGCCTGGATGGGGGGATTCAATTCACCCCTCCACTTT	once	TRBV30	TRBJ1-6	NA
CASSLGQHSYEQYF	TGTGCCAGCAGCTTAGGGCAACACTCCTACGAGCAGTACTTC	NA	TRBV7-3	TRBJ2-7	NA
CASSGIFGMGQETQYF	TGCGCCAGCAGCGGGATTTTCGGGATGGGGCAAGAGACCCAGTACTTC	NA	TRBV5-1	TRBJ2-5	NA
CASSNVRQSPRTEAFF	TGTGCCAGTAGCAACGTTAGACAGAGCCCAAGGACTGAAGCTTTCTTT	NA	TRBV19	TRBJ1-1	NA
CASRYGQYIAFF	TGTGCCAGCAGATACGGACAGTACATAGCTTTCTTT	NA	TRBV28	TRBJ1-1	NA
CASSLEPRQGAYGYTF	TGTGCCAGCAGCTTAGAGCCCCGCCAGGGCGCCTATGGCTACACCTTC	NA	TRBV7-8	TRBJ1-2	NA
CATSSLGQSYEQYF	TGTGCCACCAGCAGCCTGGGACAGTCCTACGAGCAGTACTTC	NA	TRBV15	TRBJ2-7	TRBD1